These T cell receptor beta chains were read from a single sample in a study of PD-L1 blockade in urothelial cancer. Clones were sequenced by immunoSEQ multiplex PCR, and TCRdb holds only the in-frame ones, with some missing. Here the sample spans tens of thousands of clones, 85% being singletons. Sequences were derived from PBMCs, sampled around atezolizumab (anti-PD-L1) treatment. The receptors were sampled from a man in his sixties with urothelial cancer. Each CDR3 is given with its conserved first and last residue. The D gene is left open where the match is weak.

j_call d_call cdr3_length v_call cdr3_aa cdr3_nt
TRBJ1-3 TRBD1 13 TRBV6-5 CASSRDRGNTIYF TGTGCCAGCAGTAGGGACAGAGGAAACACCATATATTTT
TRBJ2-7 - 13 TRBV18 CASSLDTSYEQYF TGTGCCAGCTCACTGGACACCTCCTACGAGCAGTACTTC
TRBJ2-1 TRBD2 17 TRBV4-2 CASGQNGHGRGYNEQFF TGTGCCAGCGGACAAAACGGTCACGGGAGGGGCTACAATGAGCAGTTCTTC
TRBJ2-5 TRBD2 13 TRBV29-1 CSARTSGIGTQYF TGCAGCGCGCGGACTAGCGGGATAGGGACCCAGTACTTC
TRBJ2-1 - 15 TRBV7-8 CASSLNERLYNEQFF TGTGCCAGCAGCTTAAATGAGCGGCTCTACAATGAGCAGTTCTTC
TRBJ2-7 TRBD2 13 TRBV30 CAWSSGGRRGQYF TGTGCCTGGTCCAGCGGGGGGCGTCGGGGGCAGTACTTC
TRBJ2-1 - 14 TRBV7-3 CASSSLGHLGEQFF TGTGCCAGCAGCTCCCTGGGACACCTCGGGGAGCAGTTCTTC
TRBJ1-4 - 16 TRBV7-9 CASSLVFQTSNEKLFF TGTGCCAGCAGCTTGGTGTTCCAGACTTCTAATGAAAAACTGTTTTTT
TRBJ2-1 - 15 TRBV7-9 CASSSGQNSYNEQFF TGTGCCAGCAGCTCCGGACAGAACTCCTACAATGAGCAGTTCTTC
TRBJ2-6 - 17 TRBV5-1 CASTTSSGVSGANVLTF TGCGCCAGCACCACATCCTCCGGGGTCTCTGGGGCCAACGTCCTGACTTTC